This TCR beta chain was captured by sequencing in a study of response to subunit inactivated influenza vaccine. Whole-study findings and limits: That few new T cells are recruited by each seasonal influenza vaccination was the authors' suggestion.

This clonotype came up a few times. Its antigen is not known. TCRdb fed the RT-PCR reads into MiXCR, producing one record per CDR3 protein. The data hold about 300,000 distinct CDR3 sequences, with roughly a fifth observed a single time. The germline CDR1 and CDR2 sequences are LGHNA and YSLEER. With 0 bases removed from V and 4 bases from J, the gap between germline ends came to 9 bases. The CDR3 totals 14 residues. This chain uses TRBV4-3 with TRBJ2-5; D is ambiguous. The specimen comprised PBMCs from blood, sampled about 19 months after vaccination. This TCR came from a man between 50 and 75 years old who received an inactivated influenza vaccine. For the CDR3, the DNA is TGCGCCAGCAGCCAAGATCGAGATCGAGAGACCCAGTACTTC. Its translation: CASSQDRDRETQYF.